The sequence of this T cell receptor (beta chain) was determined in a study of blood T cells in healthy people across ages. General study results and limits: Naive CD4+ cell counts and diversity both ran higher in long-lived than in aged donors. The recorded TCR beta diversity per million T cells decreased in a roughly linear manner with age.

This clonotype was detected many times. Its antigen remains unknown. Samples each yielded at least 5 micrograms of total RNA. Alongside a J-beta primer mix, a sample-barcoded 5' primer served in a second PCR lasting roughly 7 to 12 cycles. Sequencing of every sample gave 3 million or more CDR3-containing paired-end reads. TCRdb itself ran the 5' RACE reads through MiXCR, one entry per CDR3 protein. The repertoire consists of roughly 700,000 distinct CDR3 sequences, with roughly 32% occurring once and the leading ten covering approximately 15%. Germline lookup yields CDR1 MNHEY and CDR2 SVGEGT. The CDR3 length is 11 residues. Deletions cut 4 bases from V and 8 bases from J, with 8 bases between.

The J gene is TRBJ1-2, the V gene TRBV6-2 or TRBV6-3, with no clear D. Sequencing was carried out using blood. The sequence derives from a woman of 80 years or more in good health. DNA of the CDR3: TGTGCCAGCAGTTCCGCCTGGGGCTACACCTTC. Its protein product is CASSSAWGYTF.